This TCR beta chain was identified in a study of human T cells and chemical hapten exposure. Each cDNA molecule in the library carried unique molecular identifiers. TCRdb reprocessed the RACE reads with MiXCR, giving one entry per CDR3 protein. The table includes some 77,000 distinct CDR3 sequences, roughly 7.9% detected once. Time point defined: healthy volunteer bleed at 6 weeks. RNA extraction used unfractionated whole blood as the source of total RNA. Study results and limitations: TCRs at a frequency above 1 in 1000 stayed unchanged with DPC sensitization.

This clonotype was counted at least ten times. Its antigen is unknown. The TCR sequence derives from a female donor in good health. Some clones in this sample may be carry-over from other donors' samples. Sequenced material: whole blood.

This chain's CDR3 is CASSLEYSSYEQYF. CDR3 bases: TGCGCCAGCAGCTTGGAGTACAGTTCCTACGAGCAGTACTTC. The chain recombines TRBV5-1 with TRBJ2-7, with D unclear. CDR1 and CDR2 from the germline V gene are SGHRS and YFSETQ. The V end was cut by 0 bases, the J end by 1 base, with 8 bases between. The CDR3 loop spans 14 amino acids.